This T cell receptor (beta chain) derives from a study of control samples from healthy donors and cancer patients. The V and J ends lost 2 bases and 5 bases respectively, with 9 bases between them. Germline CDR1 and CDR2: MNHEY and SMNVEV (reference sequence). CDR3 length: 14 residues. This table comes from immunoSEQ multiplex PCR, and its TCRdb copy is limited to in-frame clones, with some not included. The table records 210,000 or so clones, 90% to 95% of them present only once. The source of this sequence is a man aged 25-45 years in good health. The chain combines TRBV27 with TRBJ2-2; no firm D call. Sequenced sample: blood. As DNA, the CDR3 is TGTGCCAGCAGTTTAGTCAGAACTACCGGGGAGCTGTTTTTT. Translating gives CASSLVRTTGELFF.